This TCR beta chain was identified in a study of blood T cell repertoires in COVID-19. This CDR3 comprises 18 residues. Germline loops: CDR1 ENHRY, CDR2 SYGVKD. Losses at the gene ends were 11 bases for V and 4 bases for J; bases not matched to a gene: 21. The method was immunoSEQ multiplex PCR; TCRdb's version includes in-frame clones alone and lacks a portion of them. This sample has about 220,000 clones, with 70% to 90% found just once. This chain links TRBV10-3 with TRBJ2-1; TRBD2 matches at 9 bases. The origin of this receptor is a woman aged 25 to 39 who had recovered from COVID-19. Specimen: peripheral blood. The CDR3 bases are TGTGCCTCGAGTGGGGGGAGGGGTAGCGGGGGAGATTACAATGAGCAGTTCTTC. Translated, it gives CASSGGRGSGGDYNEQFF.